This T cell receptor beta chain was sequenced during a study of blood T cell repertoires in COVID-19. Overall study context: Sites in the United States, Italy and Spain provided acute and convalescent COVID-19 samples. T cells, B-cell-depleted T cells, or PBMCs supplied cDNA or gDNA.

Germline assignment: CDR1 SGHAT and CDR2 FQNNGV. This CDR3 is built from 14 residues. V lost 5 bases to trimming and J lost 8 bases, with 18 bases between them. Clones were sequenced by immunoSEQ multiplex PCR, and TCRdb holds only the in-frame ones, with some missing. This sample carries roughly 130,000 clones, approximately 84% of them seen once, and the ten largest clones take 10% to 15%. This clonotype was obtained from a woman aged 55-69 years with acute or convalescent COVID-19. Sequenced material: peripheral blood. V gene TRBV11-2 combines with J gene TRBJ1-2; a weak D match, TRBD1 (5 bases). CDR3 nucleotide sequence: TGTGCCAGCAGCCAATCCCGGGGGAGGGAGGGCTACACCTTC. As protein: CASSQSRGREGYTF.